The 20 T cell receptor beta chains reported below all come from one sample, sequenced in a study of CD4 T cells in relation to SARS-CoV-2 and coronaviruses. TCRdb keeps only in-frame clones here, not all; method: immunoSEQ multiplex PCR. Among 35,000 to 45,000 clones listed, around 77% were seen once. No antigen is known for these receptors. Sequencing was done on a sample of memory CD4+ T cells from PBMCs, cultured in vitro. Receptor source: an adult with COVID-19.

The chain employs TRBV13 and TRBJ2-7; D may be TRBD1 (6 bases). V was clipped by 2 bases and J by 3 bases, with 14 bases between them. Germline V gene sequence: CDR1 PRHDT, CDR2 FYEKMQ (reference sequence). The CDR3 totals 15 residues. For the CDR3, the DNA is TGTGCCAGCAGCTTAAGCGGCCAGGGGCGCTACGAGCAGTACTTC. This codes for CASSLSGQGRYEQYF.

As to this clone: The same CDR3 arises from other DNA sequences in this sample as well. The chain combines TRBV19 with TRBJ2-6; the D is unclear. V lost 3 bases and J lost 0, with 0 bases in between. This CDR3 has 13 residues. CDR1 is LNHDA and CDR2 is SQIVND in the germline V gene (reference sequence). CDR3 sequence: CASSISGANVLTF. In DNA, the CDR3 is TGTGCCAGTAGTATCTCTGGGGCCAACGTCCTGACTTTC.

A remark on this clone: Compared with germline, one end of the junction differs, possibly owing to a read error. The chain joins TRBV12-3 or TRBV12-4 to TRBJ2-5; D gene uncertain. CDR3 length equals 13 residues. The CDR3 nucleotides are TGTGCCAGCAGTTTAGTCGCACAAGGGACCCAGTACTTC. Encoded protein: CASSLVAQGTQYF.

In this sample, this clone turned up once. The CDR3 DNA sequence: TGTGCCAGCAGTCTCTGGACGGACTCCTACGAGCAGTACTTC. Encoded protein: CASSLWTDSYEQYF. This sequence joins TRBV28 and TRBJ2-7; D gene unclear. V dropped 5 bases and J dropped 0 bases, with 11 bases sitting between them. The germline V gene encodes CDR1 MDHEN and CDR2 SYDVKM. The CDR3 spans 14 residues.

The V call is TRBV7-8, the J call TRBJ2-1; 7 bases align to TRBD2. The CDR3 length is 15 residues. Trimming removed 5 bases from V and 5 bases from J; junction bases left unmatched: 9. Germline CDR1 is SGHVS and CDR2 is FQNEAQ. The CDR3, as DNA: TGTGCCAGCAGCCCCGCGACTAGCACAAACAATGAGCAGTTCTTC. Translation: CASSPATSTNNEQFF.

The chain links TRBV2 to TRBJ1-6; D unclear. V gave up 7 bases and J gave up 9 bases, with 13 bases separating them. Germline loops: CDR1 SNHLY, CDR2 FYNNEI. The CDR3 has 13 amino acids. The CDR3 region is CASILQPRSPLHF. Written as DNA, the CDR3 is TGTGCCAGCATACTCCAACCCCGTTCACCCCTCCACTTT. Drawing the rest from reference TRBV2 and TRBJ1-6, the complete variable domain is EPEVTQTPSHQVTQMGQEVILRCVPISNHLYFYWYRQILGQKVEFLVSFYNNEISEKSEIFDDQFSVERPDGSNFTLKIRSTKLEDSAMYFCASILQPRSPLHFGNGTRLTVT.

The chain is built from TRBV6-2 or TRBV6-3 and TRBJ1-2, with 9 nucleotides matching TRBD1. Germline loops: CDR1 MNHEY, CDR2 SVGEGT. The CDR3 runs 17 residues. V was clipped by 6 bases and J by 5 bases; unmatched bases: 16. The CDR3: CASSPEYGQGREYGYTF. CDR3 DNA sequence: TGTGCCAGCAGCCCTGAATACGGACAGGGGAGAGAGTATGGCTACACCTTC.

J is TRBJ2-7 and V is TRBV11-2; D call uncertain. Germline CDR1 is SGHAT and CDR2 is FQNNGV. The germline V and J ends were trimmed by 1 base and 3 bases, with 10 bases remaining between them. This CDR3 is built from 14 residues. The CDR3 is CASSLVSSRYEQYF. For the CDR3, the DNA is TGTGCCAGCAGCTTAGTATCCAGCCGCTACGAGCAGTACTTC.

In nucleotides, the CDR3 is TGTGCCACCCTACATCCACATTCACAAGAGACCCAGTACTTC. Translated: CATLHPHSQETQYF. This rearrangement joins TRBV28 to TRBJ2-5; no firm D call. In germline, CDR1 is MDHEN, CDR2 SYDVKM. Trimming stripped 10 bases from V and 2 bases from J, with 17 bases between. The CDR3 is made up of 14 amino acids. The full variable domain, in which reference TRBV28 and TRBJ2-5 provide the parts outside the CDR3, is DVKVTQSSRYLVKRTGEKVFLECVQDMDHENMFWYRQDPGLGLRLIYFSYDVKMKEKGDIPEGYSVSREKKERFSLILESASTNQTSMYLCATLHPHSQETQYFGPGTRLLVL.

The chain combines TRBV3-1 (or the pseudogene TRBV3-2) with TRBJ1-2; D is ambiguous. V lost 2 bases, J lost 5 bases, and 15 bases lay in between. The CDR3 loop spans 15 amino acids. Per the germline V gene, CDR1 is LGHDT and CDR2 is YNNKEL (reference sequence). CDR3: CASSQPTPSVYGYTF. Written as DNA, the CDR3 is TGTGCCAGCAGCCAACCGACCCCCAGTGTTTATGGCTACACCTTC.

The rearrangement links TRBV6-7 to TRBJ1-4; D gene unclear. TRBV6-7 carries the ORF label, with uncertain function. V dropped 5 bases and J dropped 4 bases, with 11 bases sitting between them. This CDR3 region has 14 residues. The CDR3 DNA reads TGTGCCAGCAGTCCCAGATCGGGTAATGAAAAACTGTTTTTT. Its protein product is CASSPRSGNEKLFF.

This clone rates as medium-sized. The V and J genes are TRBV7-2 and TRBJ1-1; no reliable D call. Germline V lookup: CDR1 SGHTA, CDR2 FQGNSA. The V end lost 0 bases, the J end lost 2 bases, and 7 bases lay between the germline ends. This CDR3 region has 14 residues. This CDR3 is CASSLARDNTEAFF. DNA for the CDR3: TGTGCCAGCAGCTTAGCTCGTGATAACACTGAAGCTTTCTTT.

The sample holds a few counts of this clone. The chain couples TRBV10-3 to TRBJ1-2, with 10 bases aligning to TRBD1. Looked up from germline, CDR1 is ENHRY and CDR2 is SYGVKD. This CDR3 is built from 15 residues. With V trimmed by 1 base and J by 4 bases, 3 bases remained unmatched. CDR3 residues: CAISEFRTGGYGYTF. For the CDR3, the DNA is TGTGCCATCAGTGAGTTTAGGACAGGGGGCTATGGCTACACCTTC.

The V gene is TRBV6-5, the J gene TRBJ2-7; D gene uncertain. From germline, CDR1 is MNHEY and CDR2 SVGAGI. The CDR3 sequence is 11 residues long. V was trimmed by 8 bases and J by 0 bases, leaving 5 bases between them. In DNA, the CDR3 is TGTGCCAGCCGAACCTCCTACGAGCAGTACTTC. Its protein is CASRTSYEQYF.

This clone turned up a few times. The rearrangement joins TRBV18 to TRBJ2-1; D is perhaps TRBD2 (5 bases). The V end was cut by 2 bases, the J end by 4 bases, with 12 bases between. Germline CDR1 KGHSH, CDR2 LQKENI. This CDR3 contains 15 residues. CDR3 sequence (DNA): TGTGCCAGCTCACCAGAGGGAAGTTTGTACAATGAGCAGTTCTTC. This gives the protein CASSPEGSLYNEQFF. The entire variable domain, with the rest obtained from reference TRBV18 and TRBJ2-1, is as follows: NAGVMQNPRHLVRRRGQEARLRCSPMKGHSHVYWYRQLPEEGLKFMVYLQKENIIDESGMPKERFSAEFPKEGPSILRIQQVVRGDSAAYFCASSPEGSLYNEQFFGPGTRLTVL.

V and J are TRBV19 and TRBJ1-1; 8 positions match TRBD1. CDR3 length: 13 residues. From germline, CDR1 is LNHDA and CDR2 SQIVND (reference sequence). J gave up 3 bases and V 6 bases, and 3 bases lay outside the gene matches. The CDR3 sequence: CASRDRVDTEAFF. The CDR3 region has the DNA TGTGCCAGTAGGGACAGGGTGGACACTGAAGCTTTCTTT.

The count of this clone is one. The chain couples TRBV19 to TRBJ2-7; 8 bases map to TRBD2. The CDR3 has 15 residues. Germline CDR1 reads LNHDA; CDR2 reads SQIVND (reference sequence). Trimming at V came to 2 bases and at J to 2 bases, leaving 5 bases not matched to a gene. CDR3: CASSISLAVPYEQYF. The CDR3 region has the DNA TGTGCCAGTAGTATATCACTAGCGGTGCCCTACGAGCAGTACTTC.

This clone was recorded a few times. The V gene is TRBV6-2 or TRBV6-3, the J gene TRBJ1-3; no clear D gene. This CDR3 contains 13 residues. In germline, CDR1 is MNHEY, CDR2 SVGEGT. The V end lost 2 bases, the J end lost 0 bases, and 2 bases lay between the germline ends. The CDR3 here is CASSYSSGNTIYF. The CDR3 coding sequence is TGTGCCAGCAGTTACAGCTCTGGAAACACCATATATTTT.

This clone showed up just a few times. The chain combines TRBV7-9 with TRBJ1-2; D is ambiguous. The germline V gene encodes CDR1 SEHNR and CDR2 FQNEAQ (reference sequence). Between the trimmed V and J ends, which lost 3 bases and 3 bases, there was a span of 14 bases. The CDR3 extends over 15 amino acids. The CDR3 DNA sequence: TGTGCCAGCAGCTTCTCGGCAGGTCCATACTATGGCTACACCTTC. Protein product: CASSFSAGPYYGYTF. Looking up the rest from reference TRBV7-9 and TRBJ1-2 gives the full variable domain: DTGVSQNPRHKITKRGQNVTFRCDPISEHNRLYWYRQTLGQGPEFLTYFQNEAQLEKSRLLSDRFSAERPKGSFSTLEIQRTEQGDSAMYLCASSFSAGPYYGYTFGSGTRLTVV.

The rearrangement links TRBV5-4 to TRBJ2-6; D remains ambiguous. This CDR3 region has 17 residues. Looked up from germline, CDR1 is SGHNT and CDR2 is YYREEE (reference sequence). V was pared by 0 bases and J by 0 bases, with 10 bases between. The CDR3 DNA follows: TGTGCCAGCAGCTTGGAAGGACGTAGCTCTGGGGCCAACGTCCTGACTTTC. Its protein is CASSLEGRSSGANVLTF.